This record concerns one TCR beta chain sequence. Its recognized antigen is unknown. No base-level quality is on record; no much larger clone is a single base apart. The sample belongs to a study of cytotoxic CD8 clonotypes in ibrutinib-treated CLL (dated by TCRdb to the early 2020s). Notes on the research overall: The cohort included about 15 treatment-naive and 11 to 12 relapsed/refractory patients; some 18 were IGHV unmutated. Longitudinal samples were obtainable from about 30% of the roughly 90 participants in the trial. Partial responses were observed in some 24 patients and complete responses in 2; after a median follow-up of 68 months, remission was maintained in approximately 14 patients and progression was observed in roughly twelve. Response samples were obtained after a median of 12 months of treatment, with a range of roughly 6 to 40 months. On average, each sample had approximately 250,000 productive templates and 94,082 productive rearrangements. Cryopreserved peripheral blood mononuclear cells were collected at three points: before therapy, at response, and at either sustained remission or disease progression. Every sample from remission and from progressive disease was obtained while the patients were still on ibrutinib.

Interpreted using the paper, the time point label stands for: about twelve months on ibrutinib. For TCR beta library preparation, around 1.9 micrograms of genomic DNA were extracted from the cryopreserved PBMCs. Longitudinal blood samples from CLL patients receiving ibrutinib monotherapy were subjected to high-throughput TCR beta sequencing. The patients were enrolled in a single-center, open-label phase 2 trial of ibrutinib monotherapy. Broader findings and caveats from the paper: Baseline clonality was found to be higher than that of age-matched healthy donors and was strongly correlated with circulating CD8+ T-cell counts. Sustained-remission and progressing patients did not have matched sampling times, and lymph node repertoires were not examined. Public clonotypes were rare and either shrank or stayed stable during treatment, and the rise in clonality at ibrutinib response reflected expansion of private clonotypes. Clonality increased at ibrutinib response, stayed stable in sustained remission, and fell back toward baseline at progression.

CDR1 SEHNR and CDR2 FQNEAQ were looked up in the germline V gene (reference sequence). Cut back by 3 bases and 6 bases, the V and J ends lie 8 bases apart. Taken from cysteine to phenylalanine, the CDR3 has 13 residues. Of the read, only the CDR3 DNA is kept; its 39 bases are in frame from base 1. The goal of deep resolution MiSeq sequencing was a depth between 1 in 1 million and 1 in 200,000 T cells, and coverage averaged 10x per clonotype. The immunoSEQ hsTCRB Kit was used to generate TCR beta libraries. Per the original workflow: Data were analyzed with ImmunoSEQ Data Assistant and ImmunoSEQ Analyzer, with V, D and J genes assigned per IMGT definitions. Clonality, with values ranging from 0 to 1, was calculated as one minus the normalized Shannon entropy of productive rearrangement frequencies. Only overrepresented clonotypes making up at least 0.05% of the repertoire of each patient were included in the public clonotype analysis. About twelve age-matched healthy donor repertoires from immuneACCESS were used as controls for clonality. TCRdb took over this immuneACCESS table, retaining in-frame rearrangements with V and J assigned. Such tables are incomplete; in checked studies, under half of the missing clones stem from an unresolved V gene, and the remainder is unexplained. Clone size and the V and J calls come from that table; the DNA yielded D and trimming. This sample is represented by tens of thousands of clones; around 65% of them were singletons. Approximately 6% of the sample belongs to the ten largest clones.

The source was PBMCs, collected after 12 months of ibrutinib treatment. This clonotype was obtained from a human donor with chronic lymphocytic leukemia. The chain was built from TRBV7-9 and TRBJ2-2; a tentative D match to TRBD1 spans 6 bases. Here is the DNA: TGTGCCAGCAGCTTCACAGGGCCCGGGGAGCTGTTTTTT. It codes for CASSFTGPGELFF.